This T cell receptor beta chain is drawn from a study of blood T cell repertoires in COVID-19. For the study at large: The United States, Italy and Spain were the sources of the acute and convalescent COVID-19 samples. PBMCs, B-cell-depleted T cells, or T cells were the source of the cDNA or gDNA that made up the material.

Authors' data handling: Nucleated cell number was recorded as an estimate derived from reference gene primer amplification. Repertoires were generated with immunoSEQ multiplex PCR, while TCRdb's copy carries only in-frame clones and drops some. V and J calls and clone size are those listed in that table; D and trimming were worked out from the DNA. The repertoire has fewer than 110,000 clones, 88% of them found once; the top ten carry less than 4.5%. The germline V and J ends were trimmed by 0 bases and 8 bases, with 14 bases remaining between them. Germline CDR1 is SGHRS and CDR2 is YFSETQ. The CDR3 consists of 15 residues.

The chain uses TRBV5-1 and TRBJ1-4; D remains ambiguous. The TCR was taken from a human donor in a cohort sampled during active COVID-19. Sequencing was performed on peripheral blood. CDR3 sequence: CASSLGRAAAEKLFF. The CDR3 DNA sequence: TGCGCCAGCAGCTTGGGGCGGGCCGCGGCGGAAAAACTGTTTTTT.